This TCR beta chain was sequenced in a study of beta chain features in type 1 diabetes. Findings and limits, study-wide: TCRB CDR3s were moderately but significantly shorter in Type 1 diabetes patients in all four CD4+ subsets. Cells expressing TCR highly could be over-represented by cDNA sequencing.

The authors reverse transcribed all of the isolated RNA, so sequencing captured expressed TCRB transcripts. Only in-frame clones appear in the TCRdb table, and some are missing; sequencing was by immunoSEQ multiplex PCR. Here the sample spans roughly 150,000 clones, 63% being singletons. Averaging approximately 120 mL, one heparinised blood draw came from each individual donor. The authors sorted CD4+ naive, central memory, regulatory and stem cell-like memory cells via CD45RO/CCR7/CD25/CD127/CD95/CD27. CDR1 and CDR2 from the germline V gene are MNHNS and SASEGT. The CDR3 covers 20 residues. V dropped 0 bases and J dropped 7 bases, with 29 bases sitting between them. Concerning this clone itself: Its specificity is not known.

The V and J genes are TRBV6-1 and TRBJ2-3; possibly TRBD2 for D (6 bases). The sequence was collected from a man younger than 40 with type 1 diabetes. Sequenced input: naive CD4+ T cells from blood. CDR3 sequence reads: CASSEAPVSGVGIGKNTQYF. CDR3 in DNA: TGTGCCAGCAGTGAAGCTCCCGTTAGCGGCGTAGGGATTGGGAAGAATACGCAGTATTTT.